These 6 T cell receptor beta chains were all obtained from the same sample, sequenced in a study of blood T cell repertoires in COVID-19. TCRdb's table, derived via immunoSEQ multiplex PCR, lists solely in-frame clones and lacks some. In the table there are around 150,000 clones, approximately 84% of which are singletons. Input material: peripheral blood. Source of these receptors: a man in his 70s with acute or convalescent COVID-19.

The gene calls are TRBV5-1 and TRBJ2-3; the D gene is possibly TRBD2 (6 bases). CDR3 size: 15 residues. V gave up 7 bases and J gave up 2 bases, with 17 bases separating them. Germline V gene lookup returns CDR1 SGHRS and CDR2 YFSETQ. The CDR3 reads CASCFDSGHTDTQYF. In DNA form, the CDR3 reads TGCGCCAGCTGTTTTGATAGCGGCCACACAGATACGCAGTATTTT.

This clone turned up a few times. CDR3 coding DNA: TGTGCCAGCAGCACCCGACAGGGGTCGGACACTGAAGCTTTCTTT. This translates into CASSTRQGSDTEAFF. V usage is TRBV7-2 and J usage is TRBJ1-1, with 8 bases that match TRBD1. V lost 5 bases, J lost 3 bases, and 8 bases stayed unmatched. The CDR3 consists of 15 residues. Germline V lookup: CDR1 SGHTA, CDR2 FQGNSA.

The rearrangement links TRBV9 to TRBJ2-7; D gene unclear. V lost 0 bases to trimming and J lost 0 bases, with 10 bases between them. Germline CDR1 reads SGDLS; CDR2 reads YYNGEE. The CDR3 extends over 15 amino acids. CDR3 sequence reads: CASSVATGSSYEQYF. DNA for the CDR3: TGTGCCAGCAGCGTAGCGACGGGTAGCTCCTACGAGCAGTACTTC.

The J gene is TRBJ2-2, the V gene TRBV19; perhaps TRBD2 as D (7 bases). Deletions cut 4 bases from V and 0 bases from J, with 12 bases between. The germline V gene encodes CDR1 LNHDA and CDR2 SQIVND (reference sequence). The length of the CDR3 is 16 residues. Here the CDR3 DNA reads TGTGCCAGTAGTAGGGGGGGACACCCGAACACCGGGGAGCTGTTTTTT. Protein sequence: CASSRGGHPNTGELFF.

This clone has more than one count but fewer than ten. This chain uses TRBV28 with TRBJ1-5; no definite D call. Trimming pared 10 bases from V and 3 bases from J, leaving 19 bases between. CDR1 is MDHEN and CDR2 is SYDVKM in the germline V gene. CDR3 length equals 15 residues. CDR3: CATRTGSLNNQPQHF. CDR3 nucleotides: TGTGCCACAAGAACGGGGTCCTTGAACAATCAGCCCCAGCATTTT.

This chain links TRBV10-3 with TRBJ2-2; TRBD2 matches 8 bases. In germline, CDR1 is ENHRY, CDR2 SYGVKD. V trimming: 6 bases; J trimming: 0 bases; junction bases outside the gene matches: 9. There are 17 residues in the CDR3. CDR3 region: CAISPGGGTSNTGELFF. In DNA, the CDR3 is TGTGCCATCAGCCCGGGCGGGGGGACTTCGAACACCGGGGAGCTGTTTTTT.